The rows below give T cell receptor beta chains drawn from one sample of a study of shared clonotypes between healthy human individuals. Using immunoSEQ multiplex PCR, the repertoire was profiled, and TCRdb retains in-frame clones only, with some absent. Seen here are about 580,000 clones, roughly 98% observed once, and the top ten hold 0.3%. Sequenced: naive CD8+ T cells sorted from blood. Receptors originate from a man younger than 45 in good health. CDR3s include the opening cysteine and the closing phenylalanine or tryptophan. Fields, in order: V gene, clone size, CDR3 length, CDR3 protein. Part of the rows lack a size; the others show once, few, many or a class for expanded clones.

>TRBV7-2|once|15
CASSLVTGGNQPQHF
>TRBV6-5|NA|15
CASRITGGTNNEQFF
>TRBV7-9|NA|15
CASSRQDSYQETQYF
>TRBV19|NA|13
CASSIGTSAEQFF
>TRBV10-3|NA|13
CAISLGRSNEQFF
>TRBV30|once|16
CAWSSPDSRGKQPQHF
>TRBV6-1|NA|14
CASRWGPTDTEAFF
>TRBV7-8|NA|13
CASGLGQWGEAFF
>TRBV28|NA|14
CASTLTTTGEKLFF
>TRBV11-2|NA|15
CASSLGTSGYYEQYF
>TRBV18|NA|17
CASSSGDRVWSNQPQHF
>TRBV15|NA|15
CATSRALAGEETQYF
>TRBV2|once|14
CASSSRTRYPEAFF
>TRBV7-9|NA|12
CASVDWSYEQYF
>TRBV6-5|NA|12
CASSEDNYGYTF
>TRBV2|NA|14
CASRVGQGVSGYTF
>TRBV7-9|NA|14
CASSLVQDPYEQYF
>TRBV6-1|NA|14
CASSDWTVSYEQYF
>TRBV18|once|15
CASSLGGGLSYEQYF
>TRBV19|NA|13
CASDLGTSYGYTF
>TRBV6-1|NA|15
CASSARGSSYNEQFF
>TRBV10-2|NA|15
CASSEEWGGITEAFF
>TRBV7-9|once|15
CASSLGQGAGQPQHF
>TRBV4-3|NA|13
CASSQDRGDEQFF
>TRBV2|NA|13
CASSTGTRTEAFF
>TRBV10-2|NA|12
CASSGSSYEQYF
>TRBV29-1|once|14
CSVADRGRGDTQYF
>TRBV27|NA|11
CAIGGRETQYF
>TRBV11-2|NA|15
CASSTRTGSGGELFF
>TRBV27|NA|13
CASSSISGYGYTF
>TRBV2|NA|13
CASSDLWDQPQHF
>TRBV25-1|once|15
CASSPHRTNQETQYF
>TRBV6-5|NA|13
CASSLPSEETQYF
>TRBV19|NA|15
CASRSRQGTNEKLFF
>TRBV11-2|NA|17
CASRGGSGSSGANVLTF
>TRBV7-9|NA|18
CASSLDDGLAGGTDTQYF